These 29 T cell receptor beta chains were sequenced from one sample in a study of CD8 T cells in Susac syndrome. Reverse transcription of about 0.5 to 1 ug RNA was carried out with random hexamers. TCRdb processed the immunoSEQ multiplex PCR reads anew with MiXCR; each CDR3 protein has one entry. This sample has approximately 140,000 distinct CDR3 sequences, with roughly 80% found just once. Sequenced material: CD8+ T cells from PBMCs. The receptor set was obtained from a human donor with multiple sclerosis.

The DNA of the CDR3 is TGTGCCAGCAGCCAAGTGGGGGGTGAAGCTTTCTTT. It specifies CASSQVGGEAFF. The chain combines TRBV4-2 with TRBJ1-1, with D possibly TRBD1 on 5 matching bases. This CDR3 contains 12 residues. In germline, CDR1 is LGHNA, CDR2 YNFKEQ. Trimming pared 1 base from V and 7 bases from J, leaving 7 bases between.

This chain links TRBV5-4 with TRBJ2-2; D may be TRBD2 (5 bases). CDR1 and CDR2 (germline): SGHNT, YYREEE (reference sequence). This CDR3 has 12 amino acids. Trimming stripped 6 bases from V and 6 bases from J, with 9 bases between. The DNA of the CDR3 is TGTGCCAGCAATGGACTGGCCGGGGAGCTGTTTTTT. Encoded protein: CASNGLAGELFF.

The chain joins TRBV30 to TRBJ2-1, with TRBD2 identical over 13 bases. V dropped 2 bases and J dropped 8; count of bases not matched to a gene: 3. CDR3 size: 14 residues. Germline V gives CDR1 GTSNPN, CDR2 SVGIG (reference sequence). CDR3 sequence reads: CAWSLGLAGDEQFF. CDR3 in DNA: TGTGCCTGGAGTCTAGGACTAGCGGGAGATGAGCAGTTCTTC.

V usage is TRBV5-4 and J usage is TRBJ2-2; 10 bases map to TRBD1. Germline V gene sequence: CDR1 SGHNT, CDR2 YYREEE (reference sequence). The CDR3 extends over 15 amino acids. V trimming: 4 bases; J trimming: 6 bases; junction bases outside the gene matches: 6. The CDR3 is CASSGGTGVAGELFF. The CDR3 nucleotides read TGTGCCAGCAGCGGGGGGACAGGGGTGGCCGGGGAGCTGTTTTTT.

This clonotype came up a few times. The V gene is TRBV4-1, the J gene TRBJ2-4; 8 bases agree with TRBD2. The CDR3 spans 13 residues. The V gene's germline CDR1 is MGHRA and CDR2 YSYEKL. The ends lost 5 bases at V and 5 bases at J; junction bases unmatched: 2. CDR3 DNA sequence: TGCGCCAGCAGCGCGGGACTAGAAAACATTCAGTACTTC. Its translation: CASSAGLENIQYF.

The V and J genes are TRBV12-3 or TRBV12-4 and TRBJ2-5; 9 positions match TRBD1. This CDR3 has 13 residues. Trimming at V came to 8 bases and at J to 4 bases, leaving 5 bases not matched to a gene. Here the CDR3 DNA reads TGTGCCAGCCTATCGACAGGGGGAGAGACCCAGTACTTC. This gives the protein CASLSTGGETQYF.

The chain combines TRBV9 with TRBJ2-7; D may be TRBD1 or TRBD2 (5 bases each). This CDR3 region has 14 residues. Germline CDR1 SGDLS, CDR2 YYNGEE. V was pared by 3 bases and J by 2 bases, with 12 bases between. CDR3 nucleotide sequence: TGTGCCAGCAGCGACCGGGACGGTACCTACGAGCAGTACTTC. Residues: CASSDRDGTYEQYF. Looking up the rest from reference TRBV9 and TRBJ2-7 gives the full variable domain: DSGVTQTPKHLITATGQRVTLRCSPRSGDLSVYWYQQSLDQGLQFLIQYYNGEERAKGNILERFSAQQFPDLHSELNLSSLELGDSALYFCASSDRDGTYEQYFGPGTRLTVT.

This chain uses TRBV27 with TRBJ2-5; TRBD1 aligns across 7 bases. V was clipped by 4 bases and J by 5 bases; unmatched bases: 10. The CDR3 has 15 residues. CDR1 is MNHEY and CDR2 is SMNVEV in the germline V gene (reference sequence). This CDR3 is CASSSYLTGFETQYF. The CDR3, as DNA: TGTGCCAGCAGTTCATATTTGACAGGGTTCGAGACCCAGTACTTC.

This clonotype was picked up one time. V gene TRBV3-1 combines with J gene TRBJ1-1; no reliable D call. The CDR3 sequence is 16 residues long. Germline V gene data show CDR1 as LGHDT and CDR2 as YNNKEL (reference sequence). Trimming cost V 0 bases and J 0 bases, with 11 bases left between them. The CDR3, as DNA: TGTGCCAGCAGCCAAGATTTGAAGGTAATGAACACTGAAGCTTTCTTT. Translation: CASSQDLKVMNTEAFF.

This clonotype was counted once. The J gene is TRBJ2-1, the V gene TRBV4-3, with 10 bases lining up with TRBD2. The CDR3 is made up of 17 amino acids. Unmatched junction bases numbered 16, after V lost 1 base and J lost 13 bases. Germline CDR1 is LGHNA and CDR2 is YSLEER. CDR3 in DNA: TGCGCCAGCAGCCAAGTCTCGTCGGGACTAGCGATTCAACTACAGTTCTTC. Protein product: CASSQVSSGLAIQLQFF.

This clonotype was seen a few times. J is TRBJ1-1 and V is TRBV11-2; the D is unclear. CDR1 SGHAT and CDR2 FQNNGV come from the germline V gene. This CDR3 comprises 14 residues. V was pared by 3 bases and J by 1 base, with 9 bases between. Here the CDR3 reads CASSFGSQNTEAFF. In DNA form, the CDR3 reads TGTGCCAGCAGCTTCGGCAGCCAGAACACTGAAGCTTTCTTT. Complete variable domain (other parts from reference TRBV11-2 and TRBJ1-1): EAGVAQSPRYKIIEKRQSVAFWCNPISGHATLYWYQQILGQGPKLLIQFQNNGVVDDSQLPKDRFSAERLKGVDSTLKIQPAKLEDSAVYLCASSFGSQNTEAFFGQGTRLTVV.

CDR3 DNA sequence: TGTGCCAGCCTGGGGACAGGGGATACCTACGAGCAGTACTTC. This codes for CASLGTGDTYEQYF. The J gene is TRBJ2-7, the V gene TRBV5-6; 10 nucleotides agree with TRBD1. CDR1 is SGHDT, CDR2 YYEEEE, per germline. Trimming at V came to 7 bases and at J to 2 bases, leaving 6 bases not matched to a gene. This CDR3 has 14 residues.

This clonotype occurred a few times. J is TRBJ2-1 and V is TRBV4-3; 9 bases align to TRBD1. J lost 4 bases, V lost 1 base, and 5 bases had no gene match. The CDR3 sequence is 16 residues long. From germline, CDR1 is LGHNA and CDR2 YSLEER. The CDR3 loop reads CASSQARQGVYNEQFF. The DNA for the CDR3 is TGCGCCAGCAGCCAAGCGAGACAGGGGGTGTACAATGAGCAGTTCTTC.

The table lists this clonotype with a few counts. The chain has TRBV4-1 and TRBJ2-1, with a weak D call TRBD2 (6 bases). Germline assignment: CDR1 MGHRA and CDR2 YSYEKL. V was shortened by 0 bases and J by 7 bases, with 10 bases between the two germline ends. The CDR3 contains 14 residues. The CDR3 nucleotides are TGCGCCAGCAGCCAAGATGAGGGGAGGAATGAGCAGTTCTTC. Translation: CASSQDEGRNEQFF.

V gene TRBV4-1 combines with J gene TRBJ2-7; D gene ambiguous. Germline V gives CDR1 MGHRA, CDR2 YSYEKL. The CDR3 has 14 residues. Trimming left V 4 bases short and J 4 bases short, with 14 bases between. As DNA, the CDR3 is TGCGCCAGCAGCCCCGTGCCTCTACCTTACGAGCAGTACTTC. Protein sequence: CASSPVPLPYEQYF.

CDR3 in amino acids: CASSYWEGDKAEAFF. Written as DNA, the CDR3 is TGTGCCAGCAGTTACTGGGAGGGAGATAAAGCTGAAGCTTTCTTT. J is TRBJ1-1 and V is TRBV6-6, with D unclear. The CDR3 is 15 residues long. With 1 base removed from V and 6 bases from J, the gap between germline ends came to 15 bases. Germline V gene lookup returns CDR1 MNHNY and CDR2 SVGAGI (reference sequence).

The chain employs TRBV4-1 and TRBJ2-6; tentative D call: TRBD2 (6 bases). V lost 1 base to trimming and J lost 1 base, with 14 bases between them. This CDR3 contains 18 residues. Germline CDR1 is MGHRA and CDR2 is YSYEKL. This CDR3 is CASSQAPGRISGANVLTF. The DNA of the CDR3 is TGCGCCAGCAGCCAAGCCCCCGGGAGAATATCTGGGGCCAACGTCCTGACTTTC.

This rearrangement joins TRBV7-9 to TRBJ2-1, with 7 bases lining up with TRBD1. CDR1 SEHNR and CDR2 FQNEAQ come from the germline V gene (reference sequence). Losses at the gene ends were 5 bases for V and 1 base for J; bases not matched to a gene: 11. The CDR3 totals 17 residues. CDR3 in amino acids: CASSPPLGGPSYNEQFF. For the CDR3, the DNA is TGTGCCAGCAGCCCCCCTTTAGGGGGCCCATCCTACAATGAGCAGTTCTTC.

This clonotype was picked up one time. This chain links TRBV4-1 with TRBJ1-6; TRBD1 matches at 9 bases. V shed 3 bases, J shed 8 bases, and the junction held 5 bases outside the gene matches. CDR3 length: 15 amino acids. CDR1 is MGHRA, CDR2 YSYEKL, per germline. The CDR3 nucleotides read TGCGCCAGCAGCCAGTTAACAGGGGGCCATTCACCCCTCCACTTT. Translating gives CASSQLTGGHSPLHF.

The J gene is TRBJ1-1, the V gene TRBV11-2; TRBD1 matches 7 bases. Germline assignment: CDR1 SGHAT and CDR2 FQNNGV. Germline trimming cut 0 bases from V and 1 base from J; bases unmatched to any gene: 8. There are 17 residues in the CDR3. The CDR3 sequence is CASSLDLWQGGNTEAFF. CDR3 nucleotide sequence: TGTGCCAGCAGCTTAGATCTTTGGCAGGGGGGGAACACTGAAGCTTTCTTT.

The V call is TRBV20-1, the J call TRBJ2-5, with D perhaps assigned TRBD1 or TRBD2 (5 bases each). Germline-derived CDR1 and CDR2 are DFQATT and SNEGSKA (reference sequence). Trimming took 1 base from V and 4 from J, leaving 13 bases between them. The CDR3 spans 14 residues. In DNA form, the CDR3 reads TGCAGTGCTAGAGGCAGGGAGAGATCAGAGACCCAGTACTTC. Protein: CSARGRERSETQYF.

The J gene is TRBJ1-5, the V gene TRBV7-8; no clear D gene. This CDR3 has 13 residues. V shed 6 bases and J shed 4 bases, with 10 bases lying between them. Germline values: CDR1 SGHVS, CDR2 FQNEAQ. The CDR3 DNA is TGTGCCAGCAGTCTGGTCGGGAATCAGCCCCAGCATTTT. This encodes CASSLVGNQPQHF. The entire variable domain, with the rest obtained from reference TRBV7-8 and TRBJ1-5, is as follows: GAGVSQSPRYKVAKRGQDVALRCDPISGHVSLFWYQQALGQGPEFLTYFQNEAQLDKSGLPSDRFFAERPEGSVSTLKIQRTQQEDSAVYLCASSLVGNQPQHFGDGTRLSIL.

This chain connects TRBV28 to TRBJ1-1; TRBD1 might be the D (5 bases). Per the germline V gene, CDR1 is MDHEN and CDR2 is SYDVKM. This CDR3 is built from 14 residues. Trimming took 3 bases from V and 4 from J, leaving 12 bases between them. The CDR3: CASSFVREGTEAFF. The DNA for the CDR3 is TGTGCCAGCAGTTTCGTCAGGGAAGGCACTGAAGCTTTCTTT. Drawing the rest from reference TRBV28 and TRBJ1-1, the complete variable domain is DVKVTQSSRYLVKRTGEKVFLECVQDMDHENMFWYRQDPGLGLRLIYFSYDVKMKEKGDIPEGYSVSREKKERFSLILESASTNQTSMYLCASSFVREGTEAFFGQGTRLTVV.

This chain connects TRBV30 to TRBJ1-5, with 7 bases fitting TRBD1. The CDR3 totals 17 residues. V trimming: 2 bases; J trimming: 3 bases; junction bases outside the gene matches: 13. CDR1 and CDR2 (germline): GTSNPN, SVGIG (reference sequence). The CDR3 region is CAWSITGVGVFNQPQHF. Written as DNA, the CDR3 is TGTGCCTGGAGTATTACAGGGGTCGGAGTATTCAATCAGCCCCAGCATTTT.

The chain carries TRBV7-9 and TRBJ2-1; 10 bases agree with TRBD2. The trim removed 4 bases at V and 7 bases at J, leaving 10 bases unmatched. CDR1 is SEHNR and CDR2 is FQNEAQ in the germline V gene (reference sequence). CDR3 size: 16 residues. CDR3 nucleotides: TGTGCCAGCAGCTCACAGCGGGAGGGCCGGGGGAATGAGCAGTTCTTC. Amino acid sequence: CASSSQREGRGNEQFF.

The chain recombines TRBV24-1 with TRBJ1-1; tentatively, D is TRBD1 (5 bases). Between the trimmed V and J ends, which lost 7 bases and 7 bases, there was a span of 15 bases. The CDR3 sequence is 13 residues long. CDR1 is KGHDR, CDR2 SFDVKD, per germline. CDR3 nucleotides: TGTGCCACCAGAGCGACAGACCGTTTTGAAGCTTTCTTT. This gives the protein CATRATDRFEAFF.

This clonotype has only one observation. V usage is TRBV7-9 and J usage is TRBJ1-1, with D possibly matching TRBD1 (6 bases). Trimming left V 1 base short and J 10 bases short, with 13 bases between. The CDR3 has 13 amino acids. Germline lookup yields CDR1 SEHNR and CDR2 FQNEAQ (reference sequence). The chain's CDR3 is CASSLEQGLVAFF. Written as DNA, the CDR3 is TGTGCCAGCAGCTTAGAGCAGGGGTTGGTAGCTTTCTTT.

CDR3: CATSGGTEAFF. The CDR3 DNA reads as TGTGCCACCTCTGGGGGTACTGAAGCTTTCTTT. The chain is built from TRBV19 and TRBJ1-1; D possibly corresponds to TRBD1 (5 bases). CDR3 length: 11 amino acids. Germline V gives CDR1 LNHDA, CDR2 SQIVND (reference sequence). The V end was cut by 10 bases, the J end by 5 bases, with 11 bases between.

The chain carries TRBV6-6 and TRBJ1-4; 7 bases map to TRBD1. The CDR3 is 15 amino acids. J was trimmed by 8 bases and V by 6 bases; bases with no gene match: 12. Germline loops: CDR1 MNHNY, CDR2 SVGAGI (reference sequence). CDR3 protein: CASRDLRGAKEKLFF. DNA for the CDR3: TGTGCCAGCAGAGACCTCAGGGGGGCGAAGGAAAAACTGTTTTTT.